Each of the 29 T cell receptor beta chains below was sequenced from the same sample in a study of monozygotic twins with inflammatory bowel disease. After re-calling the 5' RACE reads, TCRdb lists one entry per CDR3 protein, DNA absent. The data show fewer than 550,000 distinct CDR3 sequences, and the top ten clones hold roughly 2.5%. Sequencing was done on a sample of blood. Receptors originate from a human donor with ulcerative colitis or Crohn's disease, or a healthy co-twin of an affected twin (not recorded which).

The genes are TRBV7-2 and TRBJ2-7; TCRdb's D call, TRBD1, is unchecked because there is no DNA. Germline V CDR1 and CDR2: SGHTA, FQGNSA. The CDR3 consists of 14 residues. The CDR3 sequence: CASSLNGGTYEQYF.

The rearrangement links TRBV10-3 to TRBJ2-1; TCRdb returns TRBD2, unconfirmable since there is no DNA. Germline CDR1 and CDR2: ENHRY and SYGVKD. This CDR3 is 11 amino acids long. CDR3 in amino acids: CATGLEDEQFF.

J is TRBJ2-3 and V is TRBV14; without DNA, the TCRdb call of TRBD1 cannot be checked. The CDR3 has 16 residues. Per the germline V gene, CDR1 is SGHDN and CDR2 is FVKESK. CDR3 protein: CASSPNRGTMTDTQYF.

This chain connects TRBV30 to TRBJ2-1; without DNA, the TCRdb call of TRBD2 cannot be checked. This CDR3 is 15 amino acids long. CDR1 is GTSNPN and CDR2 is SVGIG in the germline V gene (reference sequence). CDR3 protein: CAWSRASGGNNEQFF. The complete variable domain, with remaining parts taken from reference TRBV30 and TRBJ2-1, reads SQTIHQWPATLVQPVGSPLSLECTVEGTSNPNLYWYRQAAGRGLQLLFYSVGIGQISSEVPQNLSASRPQDRQFILSSKKLLLSDSGFYLCAWSRASGGNNEQFFGPGTRLTVL.

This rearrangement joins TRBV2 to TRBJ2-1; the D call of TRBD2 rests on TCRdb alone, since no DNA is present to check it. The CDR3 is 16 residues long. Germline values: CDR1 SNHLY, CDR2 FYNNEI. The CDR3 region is CASSERASGGLDEQFF.

The CDR3: CASSQVREGPYEQYF. The chain employs TRBV4-3 and TRBJ2-7; the D call from TCRdb, TRBD2, cannot be confirmed without DNA. This CDR3 has 15 amino acids. The germline CDR1 and CDR2 sequences are LGHNA and YSLEER.

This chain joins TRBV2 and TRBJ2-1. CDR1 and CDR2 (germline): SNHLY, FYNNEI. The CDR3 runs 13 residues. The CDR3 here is CASRETKDNEQFF.

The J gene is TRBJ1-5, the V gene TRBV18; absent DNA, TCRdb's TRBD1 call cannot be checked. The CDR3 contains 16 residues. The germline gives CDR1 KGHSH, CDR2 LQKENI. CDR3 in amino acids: CASSVGPQGSNQPQHF. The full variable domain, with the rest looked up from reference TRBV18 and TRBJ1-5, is NAGVMQNPRHLVRRRGQEARLRCSPMKGHSHVYWYRQLPEEGLKFMVYLQKENIIDESGMPKERFSAEFPKEGPSILRIQQVVRGDSAAYFCASSVGPQGSNQPQHFGDGTRLSIL.

The CDR3 spells CASSRAGLTTDTQYF. The V gene is TRBV5-1, the J gene TRBJ2-3; TCRdb's assignment of TRBD2 cannot be checked, as there is no DNA. Germline V gene data show CDR1 as SGHRS and CDR2 as YFSETQ. There are 15 residues in the CDR3.

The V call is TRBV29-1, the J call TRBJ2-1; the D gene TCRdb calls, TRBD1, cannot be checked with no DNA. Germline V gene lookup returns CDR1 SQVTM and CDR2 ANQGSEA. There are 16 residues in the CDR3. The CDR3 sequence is CSVGGRRDRDPNEQFF.

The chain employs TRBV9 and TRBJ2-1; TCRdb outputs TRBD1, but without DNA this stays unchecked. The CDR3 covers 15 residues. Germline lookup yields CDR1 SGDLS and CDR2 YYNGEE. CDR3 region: CASSVGGGRDNEQFF.

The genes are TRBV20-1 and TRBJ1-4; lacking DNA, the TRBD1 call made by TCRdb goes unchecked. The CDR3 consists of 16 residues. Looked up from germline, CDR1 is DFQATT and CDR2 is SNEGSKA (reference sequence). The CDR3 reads CSARSPQTATNEKLFF.

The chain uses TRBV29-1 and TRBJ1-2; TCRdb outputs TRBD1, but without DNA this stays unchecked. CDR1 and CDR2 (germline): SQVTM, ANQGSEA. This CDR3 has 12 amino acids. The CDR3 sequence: CSATGRIGGYTF.

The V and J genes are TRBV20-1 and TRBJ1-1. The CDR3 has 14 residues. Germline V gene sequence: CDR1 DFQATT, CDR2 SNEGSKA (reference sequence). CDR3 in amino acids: CSARVGNLGTEAFF.

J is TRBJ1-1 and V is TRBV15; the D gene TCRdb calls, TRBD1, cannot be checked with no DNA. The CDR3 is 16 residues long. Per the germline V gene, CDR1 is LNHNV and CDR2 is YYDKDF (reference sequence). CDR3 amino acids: CATSRLWTGDNTEAFF.

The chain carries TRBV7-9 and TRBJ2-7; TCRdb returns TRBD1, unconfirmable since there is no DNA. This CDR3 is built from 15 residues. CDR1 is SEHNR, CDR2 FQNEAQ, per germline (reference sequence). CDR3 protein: CASSLGPGQGYEQYF.

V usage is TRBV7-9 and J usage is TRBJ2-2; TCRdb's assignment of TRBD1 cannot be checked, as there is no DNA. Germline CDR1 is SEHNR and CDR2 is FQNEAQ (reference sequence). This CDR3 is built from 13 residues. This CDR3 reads CANRDLNTGELFF.

The CDR3 loop reads CASSFGQGINEKLFF. The chain uses TRBV5-6 and TRBJ1-4; the D gene TCRdb calls, TRBD1, cannot be checked with no DNA. Germline CDR1 is SGHDT and CDR2 is YYEEEE. The CDR3 is 15 residues long.

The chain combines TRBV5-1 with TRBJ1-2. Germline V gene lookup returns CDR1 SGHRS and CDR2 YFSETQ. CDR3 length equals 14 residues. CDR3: CASSLGHSVDGYTF.

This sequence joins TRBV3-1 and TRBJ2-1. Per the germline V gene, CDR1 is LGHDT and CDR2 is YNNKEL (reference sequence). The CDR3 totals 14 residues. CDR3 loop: CASSQVWPGNEQFF.

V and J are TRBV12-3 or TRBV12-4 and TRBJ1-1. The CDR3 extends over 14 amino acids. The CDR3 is CASSLRDWNTEAFF.

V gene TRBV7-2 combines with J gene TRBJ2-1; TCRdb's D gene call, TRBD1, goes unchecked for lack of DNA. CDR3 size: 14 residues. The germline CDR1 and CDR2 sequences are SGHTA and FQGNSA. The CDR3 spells CASSWDRGPNEQFF.

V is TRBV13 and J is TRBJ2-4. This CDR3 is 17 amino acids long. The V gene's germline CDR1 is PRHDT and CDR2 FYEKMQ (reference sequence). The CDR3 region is CASSLGSFGLNKNIQYF.

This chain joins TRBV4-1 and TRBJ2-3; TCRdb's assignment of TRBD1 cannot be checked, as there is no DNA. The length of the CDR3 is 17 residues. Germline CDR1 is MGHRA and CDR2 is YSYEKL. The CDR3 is CASSQEGVPPHTDTQYF.

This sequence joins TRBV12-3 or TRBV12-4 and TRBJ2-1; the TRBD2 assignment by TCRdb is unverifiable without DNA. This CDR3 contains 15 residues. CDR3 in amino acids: CASSLARTSGAGVVF.

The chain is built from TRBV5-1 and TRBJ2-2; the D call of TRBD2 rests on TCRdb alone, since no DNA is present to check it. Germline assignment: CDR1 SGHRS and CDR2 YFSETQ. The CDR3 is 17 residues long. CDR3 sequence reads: CASSPWGSGTNTGELFF.

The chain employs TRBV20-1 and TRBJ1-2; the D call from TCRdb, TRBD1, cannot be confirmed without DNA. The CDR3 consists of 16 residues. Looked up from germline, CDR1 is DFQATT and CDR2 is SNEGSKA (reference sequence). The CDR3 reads CSARAQGSTGAYGYTF.

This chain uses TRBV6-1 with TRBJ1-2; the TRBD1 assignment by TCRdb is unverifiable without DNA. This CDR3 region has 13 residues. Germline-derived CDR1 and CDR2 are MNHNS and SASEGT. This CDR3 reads CASTGQAGTGYTF.

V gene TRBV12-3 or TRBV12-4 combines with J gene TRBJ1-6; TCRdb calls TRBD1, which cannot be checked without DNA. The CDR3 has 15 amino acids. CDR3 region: CASRKQGVGNSPLHF.